One and the same sample provided the 8 T cell receptor beta chains below, sequenced in a study of T cell responses to AZD1222 COVID-19 vaccine. Produced via immunoSEQ multiplex PCR; TCRdb's table is partial and in-frame only. The table includes 80,000 or so clones, approximately 88% detected once. This material consisted of peripheral blood, taken on day 0 of MenACWY control vaccination. The receptors shown here come from an adult in good health.

This rearrangement joins TRBV7-6 to TRBJ1-2; D unclear. Germline lookup yields CDR1 SGHVS and CDR2 FNYEAQ. V dropped 1 base and J dropped 0 bases, with 9 bases sitting between them. The CDR3 loop spans 15 amino acids. The CDR3 reads CASSLGDSTNYGYTF. The CDR3 DNA reads TGTGCCAGCAGCTTAGGTGATAGTACTAACTATGGCTACACCTTC.

The CDR3 protein is CASSLASSYEQYF. The CDR3 nucleotides are TGTGCCAGCAGCTTGGCCAGCTCCTACGAGCAGTACTTC. V usage is TRBV5-6 and J usage is TRBJ2-7; D is unresolved. The V gene's germline CDR1 is SGHDT and CDR2 YYEEEE. Trimming left V 0 bases short and J 0 bases short, with 4 bases between. The CDR3 has 13 residues.

The rearrangement joins TRBV14 to TRBJ2-1; perhaps TRBD2 as D (5 bases). This CDR3 is built from 11 residues. CDR1 and CDR2 (germline): SGHDN, FVKESK. Trimming left V 3 bases short and J 13 bases short, with 10 bases between. The CDR3: CASSQARDQFF. DNA for the CDR3: TGTGCCAGCAGCCAGGCCCGGGATCAGTTCTTC.

The rearrangement links TRBV3-1 (or the pseudogene TRBV3-2) to TRBJ1-1; 9 bases are a match to TRBD1. V shed 5 bases and J 1 base; nucleotides not matched to a gene: 2. Germline-derived CDR1 and CDR2 are LGHDT and YNNKEL (reference sequence). The CDR3 totals 14 residues. This CDR3 is CASSRTGENTEAFF. The DNA of the CDR3 is TGTGCCAGCAGCAGGACAGGGGAGAACACTGAAGCTTTCTTT.

The table lists this clone with a few counts. V is TRBV4-3 and J is TRBJ2-7, with TRBD2 matching 13 bases. CDR1 and CDR2 (germline): LGHNA, YSLEER. The CDR3 is 16 amino acids. V dropped 1 base and J dropped 3; count of bases not matched to a gene: 3. In DNA, the CDR3 is TGCGCCAGCAGCCAAGGATGGACTAGCGGGGGCTACGAGCAGTACTTC. This encodes CASSQGWTSGGYEQYF.

V and J are TRBV7-3 and TRBJ2-7; D is unresolved. The V and J ends lost 6 bases and 6 bases respectively, with 9 bases between them. Germline V CDR1 and CDR2: SGHTA, FQGTGA. CDR3 size: 11 residues. The CDR3 region is CASREKGEQYF. Written as DNA, the CDR3 is TGTGCCAGCAGAGAAAAAGGCGAGCAGTACTTC.

The chain joins TRBV5-1 to TRBJ1-4; D is unresolved. The germline CDR1 and CDR2 sequences are SGHRS and YFSETQ. Trimming removed 0 bases from V and 8 bases from J, with 14 bases in between. This CDR3 is built from 15 residues. The CDR3 loop is CASSLARAASEKLFF. In DNA form, the CDR3 reads TGCGCCAGCAGCTTGGCCCGGGCGGCATCGGAAAAACTGTTTTTT.

The chain links TRBV28 to TRBJ1-2, with 7 bases identical to TRBD1. Trimming removed 5 bases from V and 2 bases from J; junction bases left unmatched: 8. CDR1 is MDHEN and CDR2 is SYDVKM in the germline V gene. The CDR3 contains 15 residues. The chain's CDR3 is CASSPRTGANYGYTF. In nucleotides, the CDR3 is TGTGCCAGCAGTCCTCGCACAGGGGCCAACTATGGCTACACCTTC.